Shown below are 2 T cell receptor beta chains from a single sample sequenced in a study of memory B cells and T cells in multiple sclerosis. Stimulus-free culture yielded autoproliferating CFSE-dim and non-proliferating CFSE-high T cells, each sequenced separately. Pooled replicate wells came from 50 million to 60 million CFSE-labeled PBMCs cultured approximately seven days without stimulus. Their cognate antigens are unknown. Some clones are missing from TCRdb's copy, which holds only in-frame ones; the method was immunoSEQ multiplex PCR. The sample lists fewer than 40,000 clones; approximately 85% were seen once. Sequencing used PBMCs from blood kept in culture. Receptor source: a human donor with multiple sclerosis.

This chain joins TRBV6-6 and TRBJ2-7; possible D gene TRBD2, 6 bases. The CDR3 runs 14 residues. Germline V CDR1 and CDR2: MNHNY, SVGAGI (reference sequence). Trimming shortened V by 2 bases and J by 3 bases, and 11 bases separated the two germline ends. DNA for the CDR3: TGTGCCAGCAGTTACCAGGGACTGGGCTACGAGCAGTACTTC. It translates to CASSYQGLGYEQYF.

V gene TRBV16 combines with J gene TRBJ2-4; possibly TRBD2 for D (6 bases). The CDR3 extends over 14 amino acids. CDR1 KGHSY and CDR2 FQNENV come from the germline V gene. V lost 2 bases and J 6 bases, leaving 11 bases between the germline ends. The CDR3 region is CASSQKRERNIQYF. In DNA, the CDR3 is TGTGCCAGCAGCCAAAAACGGGAGAGAAACATTCAGTACTTC.